This T cell receptor (beta chain) originates from a study of beta chain features in type 1 diabetes. Notes on the study in general: Patients with type 1 diabetes showed fewer VDJ junction insertions and more deletions.

Trimming left V 0 bases short and J 4 bases short, with 10 bases between. The germline V gene has CDR1 SGHTS and CDR2 YDEGEE. The CDR3 spans 14 residues. Purities in excess of 95% were seen in all sorted populations. The isolated RNA, all of it, was reverse transcribed, so expressed TCRB transcripts were what got sequenced. The method was immunoSEQ multiplex PCR; TCRdb's version includes in-frame clones alone and lacks a portion of them. The sample contains around 180,000 clones, less than 15% of which appear only once. The table lists this clone with a count of one. What it recognizes is unknown. The V gene is TRBV5-8, the J gene TRBJ1-2; a possible D gene is TRBD1 (5 bases). The source is a woman between 18 and 29 years old in good health. Sequencing was performed on central memory CD4+ T cells from blood. The CDR3 here is CASSLGGTPYGYTF. The DNA for the CDR3 is TGTGCCAGCAGCTTGGGGGGGACTCCCTATGGCTACACCTTC. Based on the CDR3 plus reference TRBV5-8 and TRBJ1-2, the full variable domain is EAGVTQSPTHLIKTRGQQATLRCSPISGHTSVYWYQQALGLGLQFLLWYDEGEERNRGNFPPRFSGRQFPNYSSELNVNALELEDSALYLCASSLGGTPYGYTFGSGTRLTVV.